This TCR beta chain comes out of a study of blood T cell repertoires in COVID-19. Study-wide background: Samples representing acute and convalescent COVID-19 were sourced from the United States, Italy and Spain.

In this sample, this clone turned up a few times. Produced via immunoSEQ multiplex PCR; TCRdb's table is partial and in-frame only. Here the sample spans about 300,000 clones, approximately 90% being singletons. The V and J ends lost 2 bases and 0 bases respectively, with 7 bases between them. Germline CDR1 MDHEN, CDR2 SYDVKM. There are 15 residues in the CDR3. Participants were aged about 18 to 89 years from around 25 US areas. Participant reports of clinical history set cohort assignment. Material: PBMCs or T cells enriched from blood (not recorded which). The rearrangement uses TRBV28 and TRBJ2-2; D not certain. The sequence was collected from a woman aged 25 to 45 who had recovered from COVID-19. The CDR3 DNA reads TGTGCCAGCAGTTTACCGGTTGCGAACACCGGGGAGCTGTTTTTT. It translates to CASSLPVANTGELFF.